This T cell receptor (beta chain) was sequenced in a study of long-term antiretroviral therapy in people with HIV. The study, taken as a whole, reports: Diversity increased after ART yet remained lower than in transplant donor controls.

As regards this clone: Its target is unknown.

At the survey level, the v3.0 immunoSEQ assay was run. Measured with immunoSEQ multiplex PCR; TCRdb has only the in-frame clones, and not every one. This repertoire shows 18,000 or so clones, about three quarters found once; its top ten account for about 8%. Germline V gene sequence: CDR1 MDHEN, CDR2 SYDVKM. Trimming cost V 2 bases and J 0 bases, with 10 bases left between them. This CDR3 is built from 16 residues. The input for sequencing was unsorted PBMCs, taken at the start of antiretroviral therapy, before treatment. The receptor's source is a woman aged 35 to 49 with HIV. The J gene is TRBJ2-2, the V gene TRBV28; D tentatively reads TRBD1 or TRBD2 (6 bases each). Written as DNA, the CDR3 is TGTGCCAGCAGTTTACTCGGGGGCACGAACACCGGGGAGCTGTTTTTT. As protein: CASSLLGGTNTGELFF.